The 8 T cell receptor beta chains below come from one sample, sequenced in a study of technical replicates of blood from a handful of donors. Some clones are missing from TCRdb's copy, which holds only in-frame ones; the method was immunoSEQ multiplex PCR. Of over 55,000 clones listed, 91% are singletons. Sequencing input: PBMCs. The receptors shown here come from a human donor in good health. Some clones in this sample may be carry-over from other donors' samples.

This chain links TRBV7-2 with TRBJ1-1; no firm D call. V was shortened by 5 bases and J by 0 bases, with 7 bases between the two germline ends. Germline loops: CDR1 SGHTA, CDR2 FQGNSA. The CDR3 length is 13 residues. The CDR3 spells CASSAQVNTEAFF. For the CDR3, the DNA is TGTGCCAGCAGCGCCCAGGTGAACACTGAAGCTTTCTTT.

The genes are TRBV11-1 and TRBJ2-7, with D perhaps TRBD1 (6 bases). This CDR3 has 14 residues. The V and J ends lost 5 bases and 5 bases respectively, with 16 bases between them. Germline-derived CDR1 and CDR2 are SGHAT and FQDESV (reference sequence). The CDR3 nucleotides are TGTGCCAGCAGCCGGTTACAGGGACGGCACGAGCAGTACTTC. Its protein is CASSRLQGRHEQYF.

The chain recombines TRBV6-1 with TRBJ1-3; no reliable D call. The CDR3 runs 16 residues. Germline V CDR1 and CDR2: MNHNS, SASEGT. The V end lost 2 bases, the J end lost 0 bases, and 11 bases lay between the germline ends. The CDR3 coding sequence is TGTGCCAGCAGTGAAATGAGACTTCGCTCTGGAAACACCATATATTTT. Amino acids: CASSEMRLRSGNTIYF.

The chain is built from TRBV20-1 and TRBJ1-4, with D hard to call. This CDR3 has 11 residues. Trimming removed 6 bases at V and 0 bases at J, with 2 bases between. The V gene's germline CDR1 is DFQATT and CDR2 SNEGSKA (reference sequence). The CDR3: CSAATNEKLFF. The CDR3, as DNA: TGCAGTGCCGCAACTAATGAAAAACTGTTTTTT.

The rearrangement links TRBV6-5 to TRBJ2-1, with D perhaps matching TRBD2 (6 bases). V lost 0 bases and J 5 bases, leaving 14 bases between the germline ends. The germline V gene encodes CDR1 MNHEY and CDR2 SVGAGI. The CDR3 contains 16 residues. CDR3 sequence: CASSYSRRDENNEQFF. CDR3 bases: TGTGCCAGCAGTTACTCGCGGAGGGATGAGAACAATGAGCAGTTCTTC.

V gene TRBV19 combines with J gene TRBJ1-1; 7 positions agree with TRBD1. Germline loops: CDR1 LNHDA, CDR2 SQIVND (reference sequence). The length of the CDR3 is 15 residues. With V trimmed by 4 bases and J by 1 base, 6 bases remained unmatched. The CDR3 loop reads CASSKEQGRNTEAFF. The CDR3 DNA follows: TGTGCCAGTAGTAAAGAACAGGGGAGGAACACTGAAGCTTTCTTT.

The rearrangement joins TRBV5-6 to TRBJ2-6; no clear D. The CDR3 runs to 12 residues. Deletions cut 6 bases from V and 6 bases from J, with 7 bases between. Germline-derived CDR1 and CDR2 are SGHDT and YYEEEE. CDR3 coding DNA: TGTGCCAGCACCAATTCGGCCAACGTCCTGACTTTC. The encoded protein is CASTNSANVLTF.

To note about this clone: A junction boundary mismatches the germline segment, possibly from a read error. The gene calls are TRBV6-1 and TRBJ2-7; D remains unclear. The CDR3 is made up of 11 amino acids. Germline lookup yields CDR1 MNHNS and CDR2 SASEGT. DNA of the CDR3: TGTGCCAGCAGTACGGTATACGGGCAGTACTTC. Protein sequence: CASSTVYGQYF.